Each of the 4 T cell receptor beta chains below was sequenced from the same sample in a study of shared clonotypes between healthy human individuals. TCRdb's table, derived via immunoSEQ multiplex PCR, lists solely in-frame clones and lacks some. The data show roughly 2,300,000 clones, roughly 90% seen once. Input material: naive CD4+ T cells from PBMCs. Subset of the sample: CD45RA+ positively selected. The receptors were gathered from a man between 18 and 35 years old in good health. Some clones in this sample may be carry-over from other donors' samples.

The chain carries TRBV10-3 and TRBJ2-2; D gene unclear. The CDR3 loop spans 14 amino acids. Germline CDR1 ENHRY, CDR2 SYGVKD. Trimming took off 5 bases at V and 5 bases at J, with 12 bases between the two ends. CDR3 in amino acids: CAISIDLMTGELFF. CDR3 bases: TGTGCCATCAGTATCGACTTGATGACCGGGGAGCTGTTTTTT.

This clone appeared once. The chain has TRBV2 and TRBJ2-1; a possible D gene is TRBD2 (6 bases). The CDR3 loop spans 15 amino acids. Germline V gives CDR1 SNHLY, CDR2 FYNNEI. Trimming took 7 bases from V and 3 from J, leaving 16 bases between them. The CDR3 DNA sequence: TGTGCCAGCAAATATAGCGGAGCCCTCTACAATGAGCAGTTCTTC. It yields the protein CASKYSGALYNEQFF. Filled out from reference TRBV2 and TRBJ2-1, the complete variable domain reads EPEVTQTPSHQVTQMGQEVILRCVPISNHLYFYWYRQILGQKVEFLVSFYNNEISEKSEIFDDQFSVERPDGSNFTLKIRSTKLEDSAMYFCASKYSGALYNEQFFGPGTRLTVL.

The chain has TRBV6-1 and TRBJ1-2, with 7 bases fitting TRBD1. The length of the CDR3 is 12 residues. Trimming took 6 bases from V and 4 from J; bases not matched to a gene: 2. Germline V gene data show CDR1 as MNHNS and CDR2 as SASEGT. The chain's CDR3 is CASSTGVYGYTF. In DNA, the CDR3 is TGTGCCAGCAGCACAGGGGTCTATGGCTACACCTTC.

Comment on this clone: This specimen includes other DNA sequences encoding the same CDR3. J is TRBJ1-4 and V is TRBV7-9, with no clear D. This CDR3 contains 11 residues. Germline loops: CDR1 SEHNR, CDR2 FQNEAQ (reference sequence). Trimming removed 4 bases from V and 8 bases from J, with 5 bases in between. The CDR3 spells CASSSREKLFF. Written as DNA, the CDR3 is TGTGCCAGCAGCTCCCGAGAAAAACTGTTTTTT.